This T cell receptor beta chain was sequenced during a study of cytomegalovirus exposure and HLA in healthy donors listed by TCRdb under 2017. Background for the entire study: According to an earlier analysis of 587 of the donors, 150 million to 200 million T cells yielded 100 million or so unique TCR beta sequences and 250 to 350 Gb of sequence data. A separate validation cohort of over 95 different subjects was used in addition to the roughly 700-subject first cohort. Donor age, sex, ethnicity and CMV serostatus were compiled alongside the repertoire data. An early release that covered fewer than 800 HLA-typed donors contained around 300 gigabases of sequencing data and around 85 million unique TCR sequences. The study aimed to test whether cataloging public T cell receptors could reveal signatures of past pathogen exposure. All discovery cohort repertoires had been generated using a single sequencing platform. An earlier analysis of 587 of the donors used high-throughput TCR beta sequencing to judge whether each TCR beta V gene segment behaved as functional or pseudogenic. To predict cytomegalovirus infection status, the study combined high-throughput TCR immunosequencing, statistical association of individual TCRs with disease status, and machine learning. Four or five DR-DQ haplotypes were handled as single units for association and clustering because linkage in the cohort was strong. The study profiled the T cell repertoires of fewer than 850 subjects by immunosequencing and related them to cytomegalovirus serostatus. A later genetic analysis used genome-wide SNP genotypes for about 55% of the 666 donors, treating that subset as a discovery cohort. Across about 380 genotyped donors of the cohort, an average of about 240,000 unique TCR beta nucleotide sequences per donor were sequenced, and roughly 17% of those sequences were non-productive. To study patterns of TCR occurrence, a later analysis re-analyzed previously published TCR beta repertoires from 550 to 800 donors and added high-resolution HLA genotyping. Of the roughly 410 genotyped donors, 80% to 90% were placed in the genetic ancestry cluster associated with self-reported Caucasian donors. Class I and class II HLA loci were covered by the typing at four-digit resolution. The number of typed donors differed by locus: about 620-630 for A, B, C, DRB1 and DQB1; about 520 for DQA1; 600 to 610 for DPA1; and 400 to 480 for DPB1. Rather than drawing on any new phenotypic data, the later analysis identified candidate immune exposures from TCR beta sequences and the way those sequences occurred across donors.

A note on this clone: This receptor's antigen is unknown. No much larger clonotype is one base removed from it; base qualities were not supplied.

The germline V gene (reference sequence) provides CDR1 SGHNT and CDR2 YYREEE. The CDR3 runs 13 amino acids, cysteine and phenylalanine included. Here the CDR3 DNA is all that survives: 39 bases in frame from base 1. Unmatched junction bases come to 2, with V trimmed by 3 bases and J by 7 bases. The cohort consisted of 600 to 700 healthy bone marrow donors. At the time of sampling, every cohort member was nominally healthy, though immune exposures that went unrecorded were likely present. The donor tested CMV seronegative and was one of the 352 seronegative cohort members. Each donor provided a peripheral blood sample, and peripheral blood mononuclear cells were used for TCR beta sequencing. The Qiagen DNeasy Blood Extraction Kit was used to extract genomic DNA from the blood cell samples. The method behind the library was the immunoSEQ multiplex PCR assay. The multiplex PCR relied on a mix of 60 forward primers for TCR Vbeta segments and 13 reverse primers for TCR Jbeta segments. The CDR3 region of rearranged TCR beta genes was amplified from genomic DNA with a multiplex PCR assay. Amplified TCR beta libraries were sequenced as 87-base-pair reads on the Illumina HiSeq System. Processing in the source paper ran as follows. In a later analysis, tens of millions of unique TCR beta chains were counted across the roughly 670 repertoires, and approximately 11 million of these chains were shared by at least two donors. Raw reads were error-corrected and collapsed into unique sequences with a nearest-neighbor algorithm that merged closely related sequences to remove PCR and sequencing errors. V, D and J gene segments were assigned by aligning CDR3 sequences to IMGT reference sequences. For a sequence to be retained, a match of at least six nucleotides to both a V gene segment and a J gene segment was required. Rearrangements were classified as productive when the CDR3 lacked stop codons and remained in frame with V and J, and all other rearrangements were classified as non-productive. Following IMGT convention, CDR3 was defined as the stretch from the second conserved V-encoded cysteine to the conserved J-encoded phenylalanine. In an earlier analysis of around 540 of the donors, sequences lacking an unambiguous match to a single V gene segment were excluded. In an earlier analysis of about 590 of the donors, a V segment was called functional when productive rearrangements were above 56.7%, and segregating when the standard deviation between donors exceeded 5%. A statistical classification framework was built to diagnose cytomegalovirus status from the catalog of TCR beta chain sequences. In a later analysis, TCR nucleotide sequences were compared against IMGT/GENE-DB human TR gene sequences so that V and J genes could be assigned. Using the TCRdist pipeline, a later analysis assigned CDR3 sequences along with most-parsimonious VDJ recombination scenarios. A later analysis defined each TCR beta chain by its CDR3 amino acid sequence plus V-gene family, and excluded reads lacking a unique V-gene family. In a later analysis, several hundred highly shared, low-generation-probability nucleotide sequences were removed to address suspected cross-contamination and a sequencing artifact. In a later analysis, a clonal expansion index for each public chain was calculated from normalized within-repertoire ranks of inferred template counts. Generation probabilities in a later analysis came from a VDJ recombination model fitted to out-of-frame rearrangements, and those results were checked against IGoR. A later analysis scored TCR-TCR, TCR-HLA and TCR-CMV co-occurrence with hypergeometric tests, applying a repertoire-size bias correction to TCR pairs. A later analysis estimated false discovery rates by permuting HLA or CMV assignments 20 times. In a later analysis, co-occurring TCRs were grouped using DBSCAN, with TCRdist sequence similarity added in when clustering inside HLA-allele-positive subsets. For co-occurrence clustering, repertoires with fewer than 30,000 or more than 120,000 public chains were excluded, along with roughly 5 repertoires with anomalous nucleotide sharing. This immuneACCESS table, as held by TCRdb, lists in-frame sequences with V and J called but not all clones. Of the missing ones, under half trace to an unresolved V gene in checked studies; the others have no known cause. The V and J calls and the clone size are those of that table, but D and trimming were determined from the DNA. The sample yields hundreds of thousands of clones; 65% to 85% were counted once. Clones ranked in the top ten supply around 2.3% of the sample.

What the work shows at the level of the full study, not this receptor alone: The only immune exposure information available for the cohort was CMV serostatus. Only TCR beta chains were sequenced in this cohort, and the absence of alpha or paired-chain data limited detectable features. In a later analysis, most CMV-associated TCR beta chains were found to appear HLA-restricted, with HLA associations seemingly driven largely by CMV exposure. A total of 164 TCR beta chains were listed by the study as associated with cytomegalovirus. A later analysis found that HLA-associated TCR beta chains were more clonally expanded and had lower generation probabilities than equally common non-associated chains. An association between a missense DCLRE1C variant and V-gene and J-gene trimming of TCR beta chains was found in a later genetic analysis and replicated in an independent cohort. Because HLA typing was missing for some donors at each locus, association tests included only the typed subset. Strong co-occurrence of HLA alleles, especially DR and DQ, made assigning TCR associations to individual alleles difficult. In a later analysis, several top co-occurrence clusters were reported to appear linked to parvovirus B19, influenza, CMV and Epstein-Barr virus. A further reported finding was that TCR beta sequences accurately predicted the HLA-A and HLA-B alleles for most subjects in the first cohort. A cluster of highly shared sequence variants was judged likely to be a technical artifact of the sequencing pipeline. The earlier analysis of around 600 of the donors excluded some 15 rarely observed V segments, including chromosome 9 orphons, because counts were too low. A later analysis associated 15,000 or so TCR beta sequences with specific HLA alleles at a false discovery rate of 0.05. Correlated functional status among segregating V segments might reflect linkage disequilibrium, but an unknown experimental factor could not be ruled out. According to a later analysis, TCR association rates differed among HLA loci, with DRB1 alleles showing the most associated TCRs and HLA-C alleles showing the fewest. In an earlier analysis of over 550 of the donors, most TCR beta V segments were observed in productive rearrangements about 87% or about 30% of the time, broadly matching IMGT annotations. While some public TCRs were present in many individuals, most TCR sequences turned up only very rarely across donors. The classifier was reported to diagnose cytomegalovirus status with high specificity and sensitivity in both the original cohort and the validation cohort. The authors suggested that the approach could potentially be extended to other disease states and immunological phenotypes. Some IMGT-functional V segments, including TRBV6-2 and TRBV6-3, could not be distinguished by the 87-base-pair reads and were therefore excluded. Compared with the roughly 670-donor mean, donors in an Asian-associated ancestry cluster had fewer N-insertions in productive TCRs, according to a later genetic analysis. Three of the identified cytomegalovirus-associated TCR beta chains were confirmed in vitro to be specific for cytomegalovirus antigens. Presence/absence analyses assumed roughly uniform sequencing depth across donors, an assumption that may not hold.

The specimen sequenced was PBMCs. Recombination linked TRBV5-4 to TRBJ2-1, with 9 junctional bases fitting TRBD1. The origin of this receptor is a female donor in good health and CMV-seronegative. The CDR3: CASSWDRENEQFF. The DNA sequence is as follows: TGTGCCAGCAGCTGGGACAGGGAGAATGAGCAGTTCTTC. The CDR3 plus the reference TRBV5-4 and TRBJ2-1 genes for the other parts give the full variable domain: ETGVTQSPTHLIKTRGQQVTLRCSSQSGHNTVSWYQQALGQGPQFIFQYYREEENGRGNFPPRFSGLQFPNYSSELNVNALELDDSALYLCASSWDRENEQFFGPGTRLTVL.